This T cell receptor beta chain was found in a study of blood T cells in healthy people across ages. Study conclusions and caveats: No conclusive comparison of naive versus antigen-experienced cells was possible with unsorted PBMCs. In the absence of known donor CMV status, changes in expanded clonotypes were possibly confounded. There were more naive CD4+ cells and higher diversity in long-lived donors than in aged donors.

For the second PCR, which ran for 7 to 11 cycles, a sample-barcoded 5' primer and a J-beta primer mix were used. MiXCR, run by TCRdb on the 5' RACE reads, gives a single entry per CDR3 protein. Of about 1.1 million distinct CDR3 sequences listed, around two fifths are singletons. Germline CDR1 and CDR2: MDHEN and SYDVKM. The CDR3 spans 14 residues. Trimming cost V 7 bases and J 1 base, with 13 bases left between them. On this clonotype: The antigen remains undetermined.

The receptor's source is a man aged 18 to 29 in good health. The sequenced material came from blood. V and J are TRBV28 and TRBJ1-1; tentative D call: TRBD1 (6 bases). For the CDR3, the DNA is TGTGCCAGCACCGAGGACAGAAAGAACACTGAAGCTTTCTTT. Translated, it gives CASTEDRKNTEAFF. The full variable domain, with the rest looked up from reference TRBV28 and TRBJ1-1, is DVKVTQSSRYLVKRTGEKVFLECVQDMDHENMFWYRQDPGLGLRLIYFSYDVKMKEKGDIPEGYSVSREKKERFSLILESASTNQTSMYLCASTEDRKNTEAFFGQGTRLTVV.